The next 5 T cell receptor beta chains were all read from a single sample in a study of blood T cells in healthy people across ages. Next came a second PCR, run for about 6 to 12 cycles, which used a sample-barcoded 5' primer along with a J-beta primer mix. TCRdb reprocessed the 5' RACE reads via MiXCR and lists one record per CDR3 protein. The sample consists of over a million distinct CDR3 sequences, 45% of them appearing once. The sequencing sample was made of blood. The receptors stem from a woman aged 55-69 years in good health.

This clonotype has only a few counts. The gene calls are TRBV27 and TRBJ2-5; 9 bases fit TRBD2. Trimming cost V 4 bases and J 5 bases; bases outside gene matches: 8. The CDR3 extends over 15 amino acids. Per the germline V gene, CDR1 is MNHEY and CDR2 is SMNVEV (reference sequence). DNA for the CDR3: TGTGCCAGCAGTTCCCCAGCGGGAGGCCGCGAGACCCAGTACTTC. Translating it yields CASSSPAGGRETQYF.

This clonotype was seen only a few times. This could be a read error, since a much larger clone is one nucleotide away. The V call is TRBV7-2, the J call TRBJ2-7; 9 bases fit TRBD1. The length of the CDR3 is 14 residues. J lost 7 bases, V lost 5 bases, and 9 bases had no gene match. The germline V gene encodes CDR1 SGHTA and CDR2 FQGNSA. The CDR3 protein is CASSTGQGYNEQYF. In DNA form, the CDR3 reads TGTGCCAGCAGCACGGGACAGGGTTACAATGAGCAGTACTTC.

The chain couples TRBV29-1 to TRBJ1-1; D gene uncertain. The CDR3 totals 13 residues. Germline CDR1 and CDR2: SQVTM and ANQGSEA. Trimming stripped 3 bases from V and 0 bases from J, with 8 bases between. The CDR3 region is CSVERRLNTEAFF. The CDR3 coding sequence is TGCAGCGTTGAGCGGAGATTGAACACTGAAGCTTTCTTT. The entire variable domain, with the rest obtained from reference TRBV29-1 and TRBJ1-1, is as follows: SAVISQKPSRDICQRGTSLTIQCQVDSQVTMMFWYRQQPGQSLTLIATANQGSEATYESGFVIDKFPISRPNLTFSTLTVSNMSPEDSSIYLCSVERRLNTEAFFGQGTRLTVV.

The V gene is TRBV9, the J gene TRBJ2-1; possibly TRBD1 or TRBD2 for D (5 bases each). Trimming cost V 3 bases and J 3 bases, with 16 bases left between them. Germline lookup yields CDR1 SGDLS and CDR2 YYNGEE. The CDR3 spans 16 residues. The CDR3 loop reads CASSASGTAGYNEQFF. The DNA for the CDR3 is TGTGCCAGCAGCGCTTCCGGGACGGCAGGCTACAATGAGCAGTTCTTC.

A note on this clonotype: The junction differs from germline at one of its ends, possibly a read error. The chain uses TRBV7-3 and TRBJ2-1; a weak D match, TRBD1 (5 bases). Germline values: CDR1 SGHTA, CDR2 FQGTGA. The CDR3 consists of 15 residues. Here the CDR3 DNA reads TGTGCCAGCAGCCTAACCGCGACAGCCTACAACGAGCAGTTCTTC. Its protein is CASSLTATAYNEQFF.